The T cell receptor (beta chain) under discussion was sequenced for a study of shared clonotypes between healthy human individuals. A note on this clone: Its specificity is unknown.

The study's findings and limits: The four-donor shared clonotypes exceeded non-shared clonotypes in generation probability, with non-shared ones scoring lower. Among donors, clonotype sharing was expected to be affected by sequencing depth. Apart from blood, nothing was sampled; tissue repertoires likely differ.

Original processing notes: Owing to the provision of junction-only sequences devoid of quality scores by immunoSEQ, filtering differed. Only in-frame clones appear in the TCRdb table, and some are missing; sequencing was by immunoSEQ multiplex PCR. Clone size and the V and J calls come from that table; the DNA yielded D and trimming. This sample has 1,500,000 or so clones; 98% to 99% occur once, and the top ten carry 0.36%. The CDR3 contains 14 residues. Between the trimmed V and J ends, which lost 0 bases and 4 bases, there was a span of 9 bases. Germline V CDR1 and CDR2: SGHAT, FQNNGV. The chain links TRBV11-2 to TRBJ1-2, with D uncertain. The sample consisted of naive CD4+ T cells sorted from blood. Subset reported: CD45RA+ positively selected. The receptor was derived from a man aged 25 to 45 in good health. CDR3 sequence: CASSLEGSFYGYTF. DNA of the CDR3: TGTGCCAGCAGCTTAGAGGGCAGTTTCTATGGCTACACCTTC.